Below, 9 T cell receptor beta chains from the same sample are listed, as sequenced in a study of T cell repertoires in cytomegalovirus infection. TCRdb re-called the reads with MiXCR, one entry per CDR3 protein. This repertoire shows approximately 630,000 distinct CDR3 sequences, about 24% found once; its top ten account for 6.5% to 10%. The sequencing input was CD8+ T cells from PBMCs. All receptors derive from a human donor in good health (CMV status not recorded). Some clones in this sample may be carry-over from other donors' samples.

This clonotype was detected many times. The chain combines TRBV7-8 with TRBJ1-1; no reliable D call. This CDR3 is 15 amino acids long. Germline V gene data show CDR1 as SGHVS and CDR2 as FQNEAQ. Trimming shortened V by 0 bases and J by 2 bases, and 10 bases separated the two germline ends. In DNA, the CDR3 is TGTGCCAGCAGCTTAGCCGGGAAGGCTAACACTGAAGCTTTCTTT. Translation gives CASSLAGKANTEAFF.

This clonotype was counted a few times. The chain is built from TRBV7-4 and TRBJ2-7, with D perhaps TRBD2 (5 bases). Germline CDR1 reads SGHVT; CDR2 reads SQSDAQ. The CDR3 sequence is 12 residues long. The V gene lost 6 bases and the J gene lost 6 bases, with 12 bases spanning the gap. The CDR3 protein is CASSNDGLEQYV. The CDR3 DNA reads TGTGCCAGCAGTAACGACGGACTCGAGCAGTACGTC.

V usage is TRBV7-9 and J usage is TRBJ2-2; D call uncertain. Germline V CDR1 and CDR2: SEHNR, FQNEAQ (reference sequence). The V end lost 10 bases, the J end lost 5 bases, and 8 bases lay between the germline ends. The CDR3 consists of 11 residues. The CDR3 protein is CAIIETGELFF. The CDR3 coding sequence is TGTGCCATCATTGAAACCGGGGAGCTGTTTTTT. Variable domain in full (rest from reference TRBV7-9 and TRBJ2-2): DTGVSQNPRHKITKRGQNVTFRCDPISEHNRLYWYRQTLGQGPEFLTYFQNEAQLEKSRLLSDRFSAERPKGSFSTLEIQRTEQGDSAMYLCAIIETGELFFGEGSRLTVL.

This clonotype appeared a few times. The chain employs TRBV6-6 and TRBJ1-5, with D unclear. Trimming removed 0 bases from V and 4 bases from J, with 10 bases in between. The CDR3 sequence is 15 residues long. The germline V gene encodes CDR1 MNHNY and CDR2 SVGAGI (reference sequence). CDR3 sequence reads: CASSYSRAGNQPQHF. The CDR3 nucleotides read TGTGCCAGCAGTTACTCGAGGGCGGGGAATCAGCCCCAGCATTTT.

Turning to this clonotype: Since a much larger clone is just one base distant, this may be a read error. The chain employs TRBV7-3 and TRBJ2-5; 10 nucleotides align to TRBD1. In germline, CDR1 is SGHTA, CDR2 FQGTGA. This CDR3 is 15 amino acids long. This chain's CDR3 is CANSLRQGAEETQYF. In DNA form, the CDR3 reads TGTGCCAACAGCTTAAGACAGGGGGCCGAGGAGACCCAGTACTTC.

This chain uses TRBV28 with TRBJ2-5; a possible D gene is TRBD1 (6 bases). Germline V CDR1 and CDR2: MDHEN, SYDVKM. The CDR3 consists of 15 residues. V was clipped by 6 bases and J by 2 bases, with 16 bases between them. CDR3 region: CASRPLRDKQETQYF. The CDR3 DNA reads as TGTGCCAGCAGGCCCCTCCGGGACAAACAAGAGACCCAGTACTTC. The variable domain in full, completed from reference TRBV28 and TRBJ2-5, reads DVKVTQSSRYLVKRTGEKVFLECVQDMDHENMFWYRQDPGLGLRLIYFSYDVKMKEKGDIPEGYSVSREKKERFSLILESASTNQTSMYLCASRPLRDKQETQYFGPGTRLLVL.

V gene TRBV7-9 combines with J gene TRBJ2-7; 8 nucleotides match TRBD1. From germline, CDR1 is SEHNR and CDR2 FQNEAQ (reference sequence). The CDR3 extends over 13 amino acids. Trimming cost V 1 base and J 4 bases; bases outside gene matches: 0. The CDR3 loop reads CASSLGTGYEQYF. In nucleotides, the CDR3 is TGTGCCAGCAGCTTAGGGACAGGGTACGAGCAGTACTTC.

This clonotype was counted only a few times. The chain joins TRBV12-3 or TRBV12-4 to TRBJ1-6; possibly TRBD1 for D (5 bases). V was clipped by 6 bases and J by 6 bases, with 15 bases between them. The CDR3 length is 15 residues. The DNA for the CDR3 is TGTGCCAGCAGCCGAAAGGACACTCTTAATTCACCCCTCCACTTT. The encoded protein is CASSRKDTLNSPLHF.

J is TRBJ2-3 and V is TRBV29-1; D is perhaps TRBD1 or TRBD2 (5 bases each). Per germline, CDR1 SQVTM and CDR2 ANQGSEA. The CDR3 sequence is 14 residues long. V was pared by 6 bases and J by 4 bases, with 17 bases between. The CDR3 region is CSVGTDPRPDTQYF. As DNA, the CDR3 is TGCAGCGTCGGGACGGATCCACGTCCAGATACGCAGTATTTT.